Included here is one T cell receptor beta chain sequence, with context. Germline V CDR1 and CDR2: LGHDT, YNNKEL (reference sequence). The CDR3 consists of 14 residues. With 4 bases removed from V and 4 bases from J, the gap between germline ends came to 10 bases. Authors' analysis steps: Amplified reference gene primers provided the basis for estimating nucleated cell counts. TCRdb's table, derived via immunoSEQ multiplex PCR, lists solely in-frame clones and lacks some. D and trimming were read from the DNA, whereas the V and J calls and clone size are those reported in that table. The data contain under 300,000 clones, roughly 82% of them singletons. This entry comes from a study of blood T cell repertoires in COVID-19. About the study: Spain, Italy and the United States supplied samples that represented acute and convalescent COVID-19. Sample material is recorded as cDNA or gDNA derived from T cells, B-cell-depleted T cells, or PBMCs.

The rearrangement uses TRBV3-1 (or the pseudogene TRBV3-2) and TRBJ1-4; D not certain. This receptor was taken from a woman at least 80 years old with active or convalescent COVID-19. The source material was peripheral blood. The CDR3, as DNA: TGTGCCAGCAGCCCCGACATGGGTAATGAAAAACTGTTTTTT. Its protein is CASSPDMGNEKLFF.